This T cell receptor (beta chain) came from a study of T cell repertoires in cytomegalovirus infection. Concerning this clonotype: What it binds is unknown.

General observations from the study: The ex vivo response showed dominance by HLA-C-restricted CMV-specific TCR beta clonotypes. Public TCR beta family frequency separated CMV-and-HLA carriers, including in an independent cohort.

CDR3 size: 15 residues. The germline V gene has CDR1 MNHNY and CDR2 SVGAGI (reference sequence). With V trimmed by 7 bases and J by 2 bases, 9 bases remained unmatched. TCRdb reprocessed the reads via MiXCR and lists one record per CDR3 protein. The table lists 570,000 or so distinct CDR3 sequences, 35% to 50% of them singletons. The sequence came from a human donor in good health (CMV status not recorded). Some clones in this sample may be carry-over from other donors' samples. This rearrangement joins TRBV6-6 to TRBJ2-7; 9 nucleotides match TRBD1. The sample was cultured PBMCs, taken from culture after CMV antigen stimulation. The chain's CDR3 is CASTSTGTGTYEQYF. CDR3 coding DNA: TGTGCCAGCACCTCAACTGGGACAGGGACCTACGAGCAGTACTTC.